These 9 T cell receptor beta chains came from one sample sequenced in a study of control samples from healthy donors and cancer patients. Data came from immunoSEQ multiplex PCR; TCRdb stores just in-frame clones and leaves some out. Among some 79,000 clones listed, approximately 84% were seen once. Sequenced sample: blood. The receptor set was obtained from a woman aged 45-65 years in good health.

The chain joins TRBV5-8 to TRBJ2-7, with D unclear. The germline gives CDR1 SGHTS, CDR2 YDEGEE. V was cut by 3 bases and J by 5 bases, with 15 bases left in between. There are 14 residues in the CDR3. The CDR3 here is CASSSRPLADEQYF. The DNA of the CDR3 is TGTGCCAGCAGCTCACGTCCCCTGGCCGACGAGCAGTACTTC.

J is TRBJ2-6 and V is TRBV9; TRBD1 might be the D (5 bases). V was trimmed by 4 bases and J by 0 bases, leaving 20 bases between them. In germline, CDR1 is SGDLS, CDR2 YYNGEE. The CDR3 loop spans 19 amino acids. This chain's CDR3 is CASSPHWTLSASGANVLTF. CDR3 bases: TGTGCCAGCAGCCCCCACTGGACACTTTCGGCCTCTGGGGCCAACGTCCTGACTTTC.

The CDR3 region is CASSVGGLFWDTDTQYF. The CDR3 DNA follows: TGTGCCAGCAGCGTAGGAGGCTTGTTTTGGGACACAGATACGCAGTATTTT. The chain couples TRBV9 to TRBJ2-3, with D unresolved. The CDR3 has 17 amino acids. V dropped 0 bases and J dropped 2 bases, with 16 bases sitting between them. Germline CDR1 SGDLS, CDR2 YYNGEE.

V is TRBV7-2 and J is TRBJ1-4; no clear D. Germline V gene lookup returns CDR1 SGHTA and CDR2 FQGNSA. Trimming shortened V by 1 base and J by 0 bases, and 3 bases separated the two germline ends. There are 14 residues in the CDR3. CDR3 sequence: CASSLVSTNEKLFF. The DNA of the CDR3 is TGTGCCAGCAGCTTAGTCTCAACTAATGAAAAACTGTTTTTT.

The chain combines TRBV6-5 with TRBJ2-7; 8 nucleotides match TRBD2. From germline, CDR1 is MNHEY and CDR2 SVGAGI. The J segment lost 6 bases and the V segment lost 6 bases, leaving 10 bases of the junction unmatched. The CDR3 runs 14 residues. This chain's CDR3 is CASSDGGGFSEQYF. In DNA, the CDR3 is TGTGCCAGCAGCGACGGGGGGGGTTTTAGCGAGCAGTACTTC.

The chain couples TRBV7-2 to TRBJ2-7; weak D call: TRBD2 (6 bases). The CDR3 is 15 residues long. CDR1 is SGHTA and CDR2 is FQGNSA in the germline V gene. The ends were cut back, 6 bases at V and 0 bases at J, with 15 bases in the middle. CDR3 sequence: CASSRSRGLSYEQYF. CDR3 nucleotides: TGTGCCAGCAGTCGTAGCCGGGGACTCTCCTACGAGCAGTACTTC.

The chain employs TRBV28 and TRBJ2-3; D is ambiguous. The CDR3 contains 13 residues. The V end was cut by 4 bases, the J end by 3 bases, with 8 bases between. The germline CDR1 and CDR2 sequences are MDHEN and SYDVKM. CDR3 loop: CASSSYRTDTQYF. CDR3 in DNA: TGTGCCAGCAGTTCGTACAGAACAGATACGCAGTATTTT.

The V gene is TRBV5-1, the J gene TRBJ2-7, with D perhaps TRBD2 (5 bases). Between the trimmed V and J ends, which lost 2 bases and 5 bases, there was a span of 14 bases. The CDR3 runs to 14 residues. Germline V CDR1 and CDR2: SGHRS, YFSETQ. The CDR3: CASSFGLAGDEQYF. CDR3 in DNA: TGCGCCAGCAGCTTCGGACTTGCCGGGGACGAGCAGTACTTC.

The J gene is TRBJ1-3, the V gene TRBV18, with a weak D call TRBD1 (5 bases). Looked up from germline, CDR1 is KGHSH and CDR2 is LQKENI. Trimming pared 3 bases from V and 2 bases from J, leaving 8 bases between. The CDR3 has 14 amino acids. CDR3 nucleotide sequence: TGTGCCAGCTCACCCGACAGTGCTGGAAACACCATATATTTT. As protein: CASSPDSAGNTIYF.